This TCR beta chain emerged from a study of PD-1 blockade in classical Hodgkin lymphoma. The time point was: newly diagnosed, previously untreated cHL patient sample. By magnetic negative selection, CD4+ T cells were purified from thawed PBMCs. Comparison PBMCs came from previously untreated, newly diagnosed classical Hodgkin lymphoma patients. Regarding the study as a whole: As was reported, newly diagnosed patients showed lower baseline TCR diversity than healthy donors did. Possible causes of repertoire differences, disease activity or prior therapy, remain undefined.

There are 11 residues in the CDR3. The germline V gene has CDR1 SEHNR and CDR2 FQNEAQ (reference sequence). V dropped 5 bases and J dropped 8 bases, with 9 bases sitting between them. Clones were read by immunoSEQ multiplex PCR, and TCRdb kept only the in-frame ones, dropping some. The sample has about 16,000 clones, 92% seen once. This clone was counted only a few times. Antigen: not known. The rearrangement joins TRBV7-9 to TRBJ1-2; no clear D. Sequenced sample: CD4+ T cells from blood. The source of this sequence is a human donor with classical Hodgkin lymphoma. The CDR3, as DNA: TGTGCCAGCAGCGCAAGCCAAGGCTACACCTTC. Translation: CASSASQGYTF.